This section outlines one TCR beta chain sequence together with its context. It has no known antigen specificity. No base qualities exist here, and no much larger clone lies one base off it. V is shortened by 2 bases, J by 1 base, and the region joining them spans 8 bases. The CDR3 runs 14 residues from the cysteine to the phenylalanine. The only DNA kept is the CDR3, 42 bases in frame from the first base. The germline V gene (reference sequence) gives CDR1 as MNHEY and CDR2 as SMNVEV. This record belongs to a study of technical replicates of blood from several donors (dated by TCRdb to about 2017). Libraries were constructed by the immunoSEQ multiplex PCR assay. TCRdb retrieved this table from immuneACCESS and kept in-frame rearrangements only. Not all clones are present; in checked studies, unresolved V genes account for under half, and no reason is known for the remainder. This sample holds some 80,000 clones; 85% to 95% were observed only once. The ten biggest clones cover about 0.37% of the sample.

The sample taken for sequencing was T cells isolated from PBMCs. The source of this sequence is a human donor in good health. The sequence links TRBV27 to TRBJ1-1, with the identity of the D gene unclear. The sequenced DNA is TGTGCCAGCAGTTTACAAGGCGGGAACACTGAAGCTTTCTTT. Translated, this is CASSLQGGNTEAFF.